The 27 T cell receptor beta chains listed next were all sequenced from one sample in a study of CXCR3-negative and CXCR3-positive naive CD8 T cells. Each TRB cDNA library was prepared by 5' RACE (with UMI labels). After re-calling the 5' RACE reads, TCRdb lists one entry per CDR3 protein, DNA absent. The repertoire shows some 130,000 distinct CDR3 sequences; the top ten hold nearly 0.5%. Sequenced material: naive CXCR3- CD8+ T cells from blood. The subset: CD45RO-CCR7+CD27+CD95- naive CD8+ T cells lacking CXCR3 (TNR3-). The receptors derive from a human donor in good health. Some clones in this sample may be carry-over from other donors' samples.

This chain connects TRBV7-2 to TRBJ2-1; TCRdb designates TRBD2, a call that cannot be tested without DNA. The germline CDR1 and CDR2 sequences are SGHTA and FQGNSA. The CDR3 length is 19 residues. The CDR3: CASSLEGLAGGPPYNEQFF.

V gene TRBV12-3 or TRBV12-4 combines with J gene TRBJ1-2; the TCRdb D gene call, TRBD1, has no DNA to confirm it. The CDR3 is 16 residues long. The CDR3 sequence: CASSPGPPFFWYGYTF.

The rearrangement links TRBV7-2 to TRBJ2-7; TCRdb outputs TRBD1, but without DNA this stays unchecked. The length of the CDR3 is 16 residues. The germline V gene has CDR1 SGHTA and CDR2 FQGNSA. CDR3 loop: CASSYKVGTGISEQYF.

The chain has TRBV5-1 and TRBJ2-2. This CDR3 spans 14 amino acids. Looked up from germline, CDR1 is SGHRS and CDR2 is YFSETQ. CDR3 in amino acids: CASSLGTTTGELFF.

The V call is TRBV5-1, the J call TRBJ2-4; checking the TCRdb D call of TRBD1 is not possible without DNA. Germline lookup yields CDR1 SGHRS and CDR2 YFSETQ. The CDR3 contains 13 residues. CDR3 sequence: CASSPVGENIQYF.

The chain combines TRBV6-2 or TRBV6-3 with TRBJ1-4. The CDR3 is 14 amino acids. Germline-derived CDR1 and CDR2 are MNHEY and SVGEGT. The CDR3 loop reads CASSYSGGNEKLFF.

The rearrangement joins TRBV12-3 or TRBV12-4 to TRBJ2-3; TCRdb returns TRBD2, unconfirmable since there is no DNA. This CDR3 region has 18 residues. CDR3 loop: CASSFGLAGARPTDTQYF.

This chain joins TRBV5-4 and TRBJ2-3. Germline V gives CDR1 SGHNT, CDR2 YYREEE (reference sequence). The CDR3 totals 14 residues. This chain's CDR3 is CASSLGTTTDTQYF.

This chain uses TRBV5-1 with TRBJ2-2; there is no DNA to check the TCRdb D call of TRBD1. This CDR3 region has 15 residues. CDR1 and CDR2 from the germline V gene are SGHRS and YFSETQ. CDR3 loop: CASSLGTGFAGELFF.

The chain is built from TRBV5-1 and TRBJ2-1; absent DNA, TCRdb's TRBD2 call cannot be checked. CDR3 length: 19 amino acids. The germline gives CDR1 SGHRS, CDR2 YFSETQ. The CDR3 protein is CASSGLAGGRSSSYNEQFF.

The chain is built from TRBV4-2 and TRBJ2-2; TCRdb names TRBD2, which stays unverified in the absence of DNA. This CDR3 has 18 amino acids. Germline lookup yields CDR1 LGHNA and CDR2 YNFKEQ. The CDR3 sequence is CASSQDASGGDHTGELFF.

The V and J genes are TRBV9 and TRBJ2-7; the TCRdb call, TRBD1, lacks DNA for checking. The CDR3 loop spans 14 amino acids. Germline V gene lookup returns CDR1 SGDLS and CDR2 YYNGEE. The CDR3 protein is CASSAGAASYEQYF.

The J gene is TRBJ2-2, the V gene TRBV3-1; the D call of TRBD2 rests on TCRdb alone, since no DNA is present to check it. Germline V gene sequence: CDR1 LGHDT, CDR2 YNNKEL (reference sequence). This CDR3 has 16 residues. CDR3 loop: CASSLPVGGFPGELFF.

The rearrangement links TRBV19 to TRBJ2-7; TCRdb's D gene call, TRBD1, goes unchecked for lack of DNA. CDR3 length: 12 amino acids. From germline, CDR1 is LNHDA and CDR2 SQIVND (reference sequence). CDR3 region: CASSIGGNEQYF.

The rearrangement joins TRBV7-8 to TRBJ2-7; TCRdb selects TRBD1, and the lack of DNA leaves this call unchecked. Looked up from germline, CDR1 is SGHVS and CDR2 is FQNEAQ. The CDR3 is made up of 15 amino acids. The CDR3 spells CASSPVGPAGYEQYF.

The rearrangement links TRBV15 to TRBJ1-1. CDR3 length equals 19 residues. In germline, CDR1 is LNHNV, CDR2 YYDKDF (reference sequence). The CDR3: CATSRALSSGSGVGTEAFF.

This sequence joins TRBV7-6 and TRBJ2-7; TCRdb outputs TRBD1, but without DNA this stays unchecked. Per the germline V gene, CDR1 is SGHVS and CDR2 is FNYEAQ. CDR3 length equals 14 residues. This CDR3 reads CASSSVGGADEQYF.

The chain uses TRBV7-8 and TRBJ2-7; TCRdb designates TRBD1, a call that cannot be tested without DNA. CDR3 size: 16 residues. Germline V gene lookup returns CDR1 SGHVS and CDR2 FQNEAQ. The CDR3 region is CASSGEGGQGADEQYF.

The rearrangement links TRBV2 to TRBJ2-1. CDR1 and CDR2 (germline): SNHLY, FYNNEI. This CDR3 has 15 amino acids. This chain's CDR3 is CASSEAQGLYNEQFF. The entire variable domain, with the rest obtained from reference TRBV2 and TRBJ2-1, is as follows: EPEVTQTPSHQVTQMGQEVILRCVPISNHLYFYWYRQILGQKVEFLVSFYNNEISEKSEIFDDQFSVERPDGSNFTLKIRSTKLEDSAMYFCASSEAQGLYNEQFFGPGTRLTVL.

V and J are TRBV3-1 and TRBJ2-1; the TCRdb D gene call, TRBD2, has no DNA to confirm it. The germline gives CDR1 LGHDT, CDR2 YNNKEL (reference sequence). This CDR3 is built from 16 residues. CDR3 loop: CASSQGPEVSYNEQFF.

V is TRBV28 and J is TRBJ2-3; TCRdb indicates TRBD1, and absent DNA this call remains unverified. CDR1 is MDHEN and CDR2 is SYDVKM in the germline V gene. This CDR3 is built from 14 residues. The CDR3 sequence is CASSSGTGSDTQYF. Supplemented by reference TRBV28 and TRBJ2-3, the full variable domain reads DVKVTQSSRYLVKRTGEKVFLECVQDMDHENMFWYRQDPGLGLRLIYFSYDVKMKEKGDIPEGYSVSREKKERFSLILESASTNQTSMYLCASSSGTGSDTQYFGPGTRLTVL.

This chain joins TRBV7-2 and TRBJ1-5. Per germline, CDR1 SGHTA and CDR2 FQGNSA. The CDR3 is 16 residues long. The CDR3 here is CASSLDRDYSNQPQHF.

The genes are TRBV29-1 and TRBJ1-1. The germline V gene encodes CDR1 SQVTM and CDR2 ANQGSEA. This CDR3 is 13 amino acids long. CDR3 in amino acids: CSVVGYQDTEAFF.

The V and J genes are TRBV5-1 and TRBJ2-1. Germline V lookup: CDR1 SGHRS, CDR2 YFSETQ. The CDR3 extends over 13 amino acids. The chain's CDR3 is CASSSTGKREQFF. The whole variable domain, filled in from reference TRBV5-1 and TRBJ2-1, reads KAGVTQTPRYLIKTRGQQVTLSCSPISGHRSVSWYQQTPGQGLQFLFEYFSETQRNKGNFPGRFSGRQFSNSRSEMNVSTLELGDSALYLCASSSTGKREQFFGPGTRLTVL.

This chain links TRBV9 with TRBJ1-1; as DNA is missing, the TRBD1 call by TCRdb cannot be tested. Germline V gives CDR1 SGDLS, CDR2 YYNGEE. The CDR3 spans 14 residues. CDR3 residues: CASSVGGANTEAFF. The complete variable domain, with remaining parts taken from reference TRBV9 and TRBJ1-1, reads DSGVTQTPKHLITATGQRVTLRCSPRSGDLSVYWYQQSLDQGLQFLIQYYNGEERAKGNILERFSAQQFPDLHSELNLSSLELGDSALYFCASSVGGANTEAFFGQGTRLTVV.

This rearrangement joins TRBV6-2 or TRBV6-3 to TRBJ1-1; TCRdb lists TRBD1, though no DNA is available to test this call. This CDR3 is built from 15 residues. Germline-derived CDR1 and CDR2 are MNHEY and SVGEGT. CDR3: CASSYRWGETTEAFF.

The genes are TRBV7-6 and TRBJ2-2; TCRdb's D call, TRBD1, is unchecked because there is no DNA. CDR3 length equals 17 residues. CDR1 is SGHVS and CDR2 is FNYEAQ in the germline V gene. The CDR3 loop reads CASSLVPGPGYTGELFF. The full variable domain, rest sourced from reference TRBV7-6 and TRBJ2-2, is GAGVSQSPRYKVTKRGQDVALRCDPISGHVSLYWYRQALGQGPEFLTYFNYEAQQDKSGLPNDRFSAERPEGSISTLTIQRTEQRDSAMYRCASSLVPGPGYTGELFFGEGSRLTVL.